Presented here are 18 T cell receptor beta chains from one specimen sequenced in a study of blood T cell repertoires in COVID-19. The protocol was immunoSEQ multiplex PCR, while the TCRdb copy is restricted to in-frame clones and leaves out a portion. The data contain around 230,000 clones, around 86% of them singletons. The sample comprised PBMCs or T cells enriched from blood (not recorded which). These receptors all come from a middle-aged woman with acute COVID-19.

The chain employs TRBV4-3 and TRBJ2-7; possible D gene TRBD2, 5 bases. Germline loops: CDR1 LGHNA, CDR2 YSLEER. The CDR3 spans 13 residues. Trimming removed 0 bases at V and 4 bases at J, with 7 bases between. Here the CDR3 DNA reads TGCGCCAGCAGCCAAGACGGCGGGTACGAGCAGTACTTC. Its protein product is CASSQDGGYEQYF.

The rearrangement uses TRBV29-1 and TRBJ1-2; tentative D call: TRBD1 (6 bases). The CDR3 loop spans 15 amino acids. Germline lookup yields CDR1 SQVTM and CDR2 ANQGSEA. Trimming removed 3 bases at V and 8 bases at J, with 22 bases between. DNA of the CDR3: TGCAGCGTTGATGCTTCGGGGGGCGCACCGCGGGGCTACACCTTC. Its protein is CSVDASGGAPRGYTF.

This sequence joins TRBV4-3 and TRBJ1-2, with 10 bases aligning to TRBD1. The CDR3 has 15 amino acids. Germline assignment: CDR1 LGHNA and CDR2 YSLEER. Losses at the gene ends were 1 base for V and 8 bases for J; bases not matched to a gene: 7. The CDR3 coding sequence is TGCGCCAGCAGCCAAGGGCCGGCGACAGGGGGCGGCTACACCTTC. Its protein is CASSQGPATGGGYTF.

V and J are TRBV5-1 and TRBJ2-7; TRBD2 aligns across 10 bases. Unmatched junction bases numbered 16, after V lost 4 bases and J lost 6 bases. The germline CDR1 and CDR2 sequences are SGHRS and YFSETQ. CDR3 size: 17 residues. In DNA form, the CDR3 reads TGCGCCAGCAGCGTGGGGGATCTAGCGGGGGCTAACCGCGAGCAGTACTTC. Translated, it gives CASSVGDLAGANREQYF.

This clone was seen a few times. The chain recombines TRBV24-1 with TRBJ1-2, with 10 bases that match TRBD1. Germline lookup yields CDR1 KGHDR and CDR2 SFDVKD. The CDR3 contains 15 residues. With V trimmed by 2 bases and J by 4 bases, 3 bases remained unmatched. The DNA of the CDR3 is TGTGCCACCAGTGATTCAGGGACAGGGGTCTATGGCTACACCTTC. The encoded protein is CATSDSGTGVYGYTF.

The chain employs TRBV2 and TRBJ2-5, with TRBD2 identical over 9 bases. The germline V gene encodes CDR1 SNHLY and CDR2 FYNNEI. This CDR3 is 15 amino acids long. Losses at the gene ends were 7 bases for V and 8 bases for J; bases not matched to a gene: 14. CDR3 sequence reads: CASTLSRGGAPTQYF. The DNA for the CDR3 is TGTGCCAGCACCCTAAGCCGCGGGGGGGCCCCAACCCAGTACTTC.

CDR3: CASSYSASRGNEQFF. In nucleotides, the CDR3 is TGTGCCAGCAGTTATTCGGCCTCTCGGGGTAATGAGCAGTTCTTC. J is TRBJ2-1 and V is TRBV6-2 or TRBV6-3; D is perhaps TRBD2 (5 bases). This CDR3 is built from 15 residues. Looked up from germline, CDR1 is MNHEY and CDR2 is SVGEGT. The ends were cut back, 3 bases at V and 7 bases at J, with 16 bases in the middle.

As for this clone: This specimen includes other DNA sequences encoding the same CDR3. The rearrangement links TRBV9 to TRBJ2-1; D not certain. With 0 bases removed from V and 7 bases from J, the gap between germline ends came to 5 bases. The CDR3 covers 12 residues. In germline, CDR1 is SGDLS, CDR2 YYNGEE. The CDR3 here is CASSVVSNEQFF. The DNA of the CDR3 is TGTGCCAGCAGCGTAGTCAGTAATGAGCAGTTCTTC.

The rearrangement uses TRBV2 and TRBJ2-1, with 7 bases identical to TRBD1. The V segment lost 4 bases and the J segment 2 bases; nucleotides outside the gene matches: 20. The germline V gene has CDR1 SNHLY and CDR2 FYNNEI. The CDR3 sequence is 20 residues long. The CDR3 nucleotides read TGTGCCAGCAGTGTTCCGACCGGGACAGAGAAGATAAGGGCCTACAATGAGCAGTTCTTC. Protein sequence: CASSVPTGTEKIRAYNEQFF.

The chain combines TRBV5-8 with TRBJ1-3; 8 bases fit TRBD1. Trimming removed 4 bases from V and 2 bases from J; junction bases left unmatched: 5. CDR1 is SGHTS, CDR2 YDEGEE, per germline. The CDR3 is made up of 15 amino acids. This CDR3 is CASSLKTGAGNTIYF. The CDR3 DNA reads TGTGCCAGCAGCCTCAAGACAGGGGCTGGAAACACCATATATTTT.

V gene TRBV4-1 combines with J gene TRBJ1-2, with 7 positions matching TRBD1. Germline-derived CDR1 and CDR2 are MGHRA and YSYEKL. With 3 bases clipped from V and 2 bases from J, the junction kept 6 bases outside the gene matches. The CDR3 is 15 amino acids. The CDR3 loop reads CASSQQTGINYGYTF. For the CDR3, the DNA is TGCGCCAGCAGCCAGCAGACAGGGATAAACTATGGCTACACCTTC.

J is TRBJ1-5 and V is TRBV7-6, with a weak D call TRBD1 (6 bases). V was shortened by 4 bases and J by 7 bases, with 17 bases between the two germline ends. CDR3 length equals 15 residues. Germline CDR1 is SGHVS and CDR2 is FNYEAQ. CDR3 region: CASSSGTGSRQPQHF. CDR3 DNA sequence: TGTGCCAGCAGCTCCGGTACAGGGTCAAGGCAGCCCCAGCATTTT.

The chain employs TRBV25-1 and TRBJ1-4, with 9 positions matching TRBD1. This CDR3 has 15 residues. The V gene's germline CDR1 is MGHDK and CDR2 SYGVNS. Trimming removed 7 bases from V and 5 bases from J; junction bases left unmatched: 8. In nucleotides, the CDR3 is TGTGCCAGCATCGGTCACAGGGGGCCGAATGAAAAACTGTTTTTT. It specifies CASIGHRGPNEKLFF. The variable domain in full, completed from reference TRBV25-1 and TRBJ1-4, reads EADIYQTPRYLVIGTGKKITLECSQTMGHDKMYWYQQDPGMELHLIHYSYGVNSTEKGDLSSESTVSRIRTEHFPLTLESARPSHTSQYLCASIGHRGPNEKLFFGSGTQLSVL.

This rearrangement joins TRBV5-6 to TRBJ2-1; 8 nucleotides line up with TRBD1. This CDR3 region has 17 residues. Germline V gene data show CDR1 as SGHDT and CDR2 as YYEEEE. The ends lost 1 base at V and 5 bases at J; junction bases unmatched: 11. CDR3: CASSLSVWTGTDNEQFF. The CDR3 nucleotides are TGTGCCAGCAGCTTGTCAGTTTGGACAGGGACGGACAATGAGCAGTTCTTC.

The chain carries TRBV12-3 or TRBV12-4 and TRBJ1-2; 9 bases line up with TRBD1. V lost 6 bases to trimming and J lost 13 bases; unmatched junction nucleotides: 12. The CDR3 is made up of 13 amino acids. As DNA, the CDR3 is TGTGCCAGCAGCCTCCGGGACAGGGACCCCCCCACCTTC. Protein sequence: CASSLRDRDPPTF.

This clone turned up a few times. This rearrangement joins TRBV27 to TRBJ1-4; no reliable D call. This CDR3 region has 17 residues. Germline V gene sequence: CDR1 MNHEY, CDR2 SMNVEV (reference sequence). Trimming left V 4 bases short and J 2 bases short, with 17 bases between. In nucleotides, the CDR3 is TGTGCCAGCAGTTCAAACCCCTTGAGGAAGACTAATGAAAAACTGTTTTTT. Its translation: CASSSNPLRKTNEKLFF.

V and J are TRBV6-5 and TRBJ1-2; the D gene is possibly TRBD1 (5 bases). This CDR3 is 13 amino acids long. Between the trimmed V and J ends, which lost 6 bases and 2 bases, there was a span of 10 bases. From germline, CDR1 is MNHEY and CDR2 SVGAGI. The CDR3 DNA reads as TGTGCCAGCAGGTCCGGGGGGAACTATGGCTACACCTTC. This gives the protein CASRSGGNYGYTF.

The V gene is TRBV7-3, the J gene TRBJ2-1; TRBD2 is a possible D gene (5 bases). CDR1 is SGHTA and CDR2 is FQGTGA in the germline V gene. Trimming shortened V by 1 base and J by 0 bases, and 10 bases separated the two germline ends. The CDR3 covers 16 residues. Here the CDR3 DNA reads TGTGCCAGCAGCTTAAAACCGGGGAGCTCCTACAATGAGCAGTTCTTC. It specifies CASSLKPGSSYNEQFF. The variable domain in full, completed from reference TRBV7-3 and TRBJ2-1, reads GAGVSQTPSNKVTEKGKYVELRCDPISGHTALYWYRQSLGQGPEFLIYFQGTGAADDSGLPNDRFFAVRPEGSVSTLKIQRTERGDSAVYLCASSLKPGSSYNEQFFGPGTRLTVL.